This TCR beta chain was observed in a study of T cells in localized non-small cell lung cancer. The CDR3 consists of 13 residues. Per germline, CDR1 SGHTA and CDR2 FQGNSA. Trimming took off 5 bases at V and 13 bases at J, with 17 bases between the two ends. The repertoire was sequenced with immunoSEQ multiplex PCR; TCRdb's copy has only in-frame clones and lacks some. The data show approximately 43,000 clones, with almost 90% seen just once and 2.6% held by the top ten. This sequence was found in a female donor over 55 with stage I squamous cell lung carcinoma. V gene TRBV7-2 combines with J gene TRBJ1-4, with D perhaps TRBD1 (6 bases). This sample comprised peripheral blood, obtained before any cancer treatment. The CDR3 reads CASSLSPTGLLFF. The CDR3 bases are TGTGCCAGCAGCCTGTCGCCAACAGGGCTACTGTTTTTT.